The T cell receptor (beta chain) described here comes from a study of cytomegalovirus exposure and HLA in healthy donors. V shed 3 bases, J shed 4 bases, and the junction held 10 bases outside the gene matches. Germline CDR1 is LGHNA and CDR2 is YNFKEQ. This CDR3 comprises 16 residues. On this clone: Its antigen is not known.

The PCR used 60 Vbeta and 13 Jbeta primers. Clones were sequenced by immunoSEQ multiplex PCR, and TCRdb holds only the in-frame ones, with some missing. The table lists roughly 100,000 clones. Study findings and constraints: When analyzed later, a missense DCLRE1C variant was found to be linked to TCR beta V- and J-gene trimming. Reportedly, TCR beta sequences accurately predicted HLA-A and HLA-B alleles in most subjects.

The gene calls are TRBV4-2 and TRBJ1-2, with 8 bases that match TRBD1. Sequencing input: PBMCs. This receptor was identified in a man aged 50-60 years in good health and CMV-seropositive. Here the CDR3 reads CASSHRPGTGGYGYTF. Here the CDR3 DNA reads TGTGCCAGCAGCCATCGTCCCGGGACAGGAGGCTATGGCTACACCTTC.